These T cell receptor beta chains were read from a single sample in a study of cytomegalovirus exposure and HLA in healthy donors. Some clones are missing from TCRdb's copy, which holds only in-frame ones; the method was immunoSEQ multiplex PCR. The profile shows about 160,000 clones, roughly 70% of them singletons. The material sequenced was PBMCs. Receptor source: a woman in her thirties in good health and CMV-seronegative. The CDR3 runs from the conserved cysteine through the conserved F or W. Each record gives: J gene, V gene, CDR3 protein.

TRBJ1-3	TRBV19	CASSKTGAGNTIYF
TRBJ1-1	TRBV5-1	CASSTTGSYTEAFF
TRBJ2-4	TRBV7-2	CASSPGPGDIQYF
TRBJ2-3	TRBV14	CASSLAGRQADTQYF
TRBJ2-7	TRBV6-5	CASKRSGTLPYEQYF
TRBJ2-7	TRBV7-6	CASSLGGQGFYEQYF
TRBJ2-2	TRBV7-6	CASSLPLTGPRYTGELFF
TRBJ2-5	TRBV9	CASSDRTGLAGVPETQYF
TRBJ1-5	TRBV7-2	CASSSGTGYQPQHF
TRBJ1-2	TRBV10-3	CAISATGGPINYGYTF
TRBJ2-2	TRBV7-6	CAGSLGLAAGELFF
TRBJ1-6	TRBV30	CAWRDFFRLTRGNSPLHF
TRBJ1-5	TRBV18	CASSPLRDQPQHF
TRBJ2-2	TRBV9	CASSISPGTSNFGELFF
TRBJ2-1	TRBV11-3	CASSPRGAVYNEQFF
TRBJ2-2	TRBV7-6	CASRLVPQNGELFF
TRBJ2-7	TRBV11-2	CASSLYGDSYEQYF
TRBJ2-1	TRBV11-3	CASSLLGLSDEQFF
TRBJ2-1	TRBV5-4	CASSPDSNEQFF
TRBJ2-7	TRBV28	CASTPLDPRGEQYF